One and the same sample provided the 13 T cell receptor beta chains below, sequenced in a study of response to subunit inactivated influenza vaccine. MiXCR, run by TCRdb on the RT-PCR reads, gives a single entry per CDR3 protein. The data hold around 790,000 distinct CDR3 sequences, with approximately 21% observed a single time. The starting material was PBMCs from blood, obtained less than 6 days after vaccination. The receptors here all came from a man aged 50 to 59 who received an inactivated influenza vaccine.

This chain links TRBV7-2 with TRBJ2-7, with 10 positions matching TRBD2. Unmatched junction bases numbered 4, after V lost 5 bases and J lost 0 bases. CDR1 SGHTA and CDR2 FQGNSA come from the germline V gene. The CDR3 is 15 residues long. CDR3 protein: CASSILAGSSYEQYF. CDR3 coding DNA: TGTGCCAGCAGCATACTAGCGGGATCCTCCTACGAGCAGTACTTC.

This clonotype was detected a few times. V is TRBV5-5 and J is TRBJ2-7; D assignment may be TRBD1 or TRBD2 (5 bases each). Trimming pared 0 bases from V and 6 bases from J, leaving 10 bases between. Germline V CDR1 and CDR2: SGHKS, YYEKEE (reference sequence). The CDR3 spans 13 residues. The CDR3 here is CASSLAGTREQYF. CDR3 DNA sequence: TGTGCCAGCAGCTTGGCAGGGACGCGCGAGCAGTACTTC.

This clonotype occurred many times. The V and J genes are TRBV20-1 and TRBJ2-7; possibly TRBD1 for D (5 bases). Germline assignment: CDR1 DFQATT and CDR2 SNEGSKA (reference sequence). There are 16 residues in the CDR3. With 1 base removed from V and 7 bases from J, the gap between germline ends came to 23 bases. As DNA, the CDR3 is TGCAGTGCTAGAGGACTCCAAAACCGGCCAGGGTCTGAGCAGTACTTC. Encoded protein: CSARGLQNRPGSEQYF.

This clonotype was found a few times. The CDR3 loop reads CAISETNYGYTF. CDR3 sequence (DNA): TGTGCCATCAGTGAGACGAACTATGGCTACACCTTC. The gene calls are TRBV10-3 and TRBJ1-2; no reliable D call. Germline CDR1 reads ENHRY; CDR2 reads SYGVKD. This CDR3 spans 12 amino acids. The V and J ends lost 2 bases and 2 bases respectively, with 3 bases between them.

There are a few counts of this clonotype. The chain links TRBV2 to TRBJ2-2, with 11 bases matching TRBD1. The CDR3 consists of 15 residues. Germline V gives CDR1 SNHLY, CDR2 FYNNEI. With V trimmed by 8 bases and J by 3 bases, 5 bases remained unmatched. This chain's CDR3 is CASGQGQGDTGELFF. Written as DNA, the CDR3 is TGTGCCAGCGGCCAGGGACAGGGGGACACCGGGGAGCTGTTTTTT. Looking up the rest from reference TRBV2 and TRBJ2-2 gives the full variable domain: EPEVTQTPSHQVTQMGQEVILRCVPISNHLYFYWYRQILGQKVEFLVSFYNNEISEKSEIFDDQFSVERPDGSNFTLKIRSTKLEDSAMYFCASGQGQGDTGELFFGEGSRLTVL.

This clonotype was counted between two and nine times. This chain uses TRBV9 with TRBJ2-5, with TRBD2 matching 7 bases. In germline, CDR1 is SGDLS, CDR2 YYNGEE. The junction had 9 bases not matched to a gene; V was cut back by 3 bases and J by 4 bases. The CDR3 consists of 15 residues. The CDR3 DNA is TGTGCCAGCAGCGAAGGGACTACTCTTCGAGAGACCCAGTACTTC. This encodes CASSEGTTLRETQYF.

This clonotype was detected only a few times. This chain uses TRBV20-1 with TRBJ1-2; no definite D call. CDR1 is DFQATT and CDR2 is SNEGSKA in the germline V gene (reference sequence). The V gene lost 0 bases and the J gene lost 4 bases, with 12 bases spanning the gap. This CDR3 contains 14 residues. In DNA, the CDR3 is TGCAGTGCTAGAGATAATCCGGTGGTCTATGGCTACACCTTC. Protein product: CSARDNPVVYGYTF.

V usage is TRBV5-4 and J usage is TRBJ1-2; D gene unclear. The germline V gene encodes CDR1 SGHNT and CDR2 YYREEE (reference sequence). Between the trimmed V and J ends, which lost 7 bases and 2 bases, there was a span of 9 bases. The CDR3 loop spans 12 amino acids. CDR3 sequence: CASQAGNYGYTF. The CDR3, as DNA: TGTGCCAGCCAGGCCGGCAACTATGGCTACACCTTC.

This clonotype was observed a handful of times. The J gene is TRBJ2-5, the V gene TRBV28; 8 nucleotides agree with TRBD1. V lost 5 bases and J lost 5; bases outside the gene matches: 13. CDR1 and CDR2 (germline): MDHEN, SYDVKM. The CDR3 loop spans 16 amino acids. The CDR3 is CASSPVDREVGETQYF. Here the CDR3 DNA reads TGTGCCAGCAGTCCAGTGGACAGGGAGGTTGGGGAGACCCAGTACTTC.

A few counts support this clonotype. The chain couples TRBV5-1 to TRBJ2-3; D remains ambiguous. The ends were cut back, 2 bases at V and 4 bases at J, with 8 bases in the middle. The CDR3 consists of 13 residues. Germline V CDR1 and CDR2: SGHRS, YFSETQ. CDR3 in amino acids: CASSFIVPDTQYF. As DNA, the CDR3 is TGCGCCAGCAGCTTTATTGTCCCAGATACGCAGTATTTT.

The CDR3 region is CSARDGGGRQETQYF. The DNA for the CDR3 is TGCAGTGCTAGAGATGGTGGGGGGCGACAAGAGACCCAGTACTTC. The chain carries TRBV20-1 and TRBJ2-5; D is tentatively TRBD1 or TRBD2 (6 bases each). Germline V gene lookup returns CDR1 DFQATT and CDR2 SNEGSKA (reference sequence). The CDR3 is made up of 15 amino acids. The ends were cut back, 0 bases at V and 2 bases at J, with 13 bases in the middle.

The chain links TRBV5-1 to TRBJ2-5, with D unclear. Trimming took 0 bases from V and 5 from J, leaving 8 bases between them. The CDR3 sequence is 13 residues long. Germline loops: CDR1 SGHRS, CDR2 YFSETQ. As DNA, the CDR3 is TGCGCCAGCAGCTTGGACAATGCGGAGACCCAGTACTTC. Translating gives CASSLDNAETQYF.

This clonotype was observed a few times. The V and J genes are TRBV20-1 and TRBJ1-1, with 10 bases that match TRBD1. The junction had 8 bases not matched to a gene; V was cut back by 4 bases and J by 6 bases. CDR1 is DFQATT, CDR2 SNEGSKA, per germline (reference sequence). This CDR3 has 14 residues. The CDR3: CSAIPGDRGSEAFF. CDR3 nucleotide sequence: TGCAGTGCTATACCCGGGGACAGGGGTTCTGAAGCTTTCTTT.